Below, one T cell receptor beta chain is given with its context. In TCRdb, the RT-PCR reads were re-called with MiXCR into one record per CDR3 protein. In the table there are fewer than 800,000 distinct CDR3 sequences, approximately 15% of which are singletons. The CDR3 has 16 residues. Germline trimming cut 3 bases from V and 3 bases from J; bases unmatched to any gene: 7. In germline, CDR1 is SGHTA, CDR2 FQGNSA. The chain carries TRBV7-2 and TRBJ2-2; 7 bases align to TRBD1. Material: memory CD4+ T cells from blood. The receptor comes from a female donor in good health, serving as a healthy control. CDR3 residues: CASSFPGTDDTGELFF. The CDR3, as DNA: TGTGCCAGCAGCTTCCCCGGGACAGATGACACCGGGGAGCTGTTTTTT.